This entry lists 25 T cell receptor beta chains sequenced from one sample in a study of T cell responses to AZD1222 COVID-19 vaccine. Produced via immunoSEQ multiplex PCR; TCRdb's table is partial and in-frame only. The profile shows 70,000 to 95,000 clones, about 86% of them singletons. The sequencing here drew on peripheral blood, taken 28 days after the second AZD1222 dose. The receptors were sampled from an adult who received the AZD1222 COVID-19 vaccine.

The chain recombines TRBV11-2 with TRBJ2-4; 10 positions agree with TRBD2. Germline trimming cut 1 base from V and 6 bases from J; bases unmatched to any gene: 3. The CDR3 spans 15 residues. CDR1 is SGHAT and CDR2 is FQNNGV in the germline V gene. CDR3 amino acids: CASSLASSGGNIQYF. Written as DNA, the CDR3 is TGTGCCAGCAGCTTAGCGTCTAGCGGGGGAAACATTCAGTACTTC.

This clone appeared a single time. The CDR3 sequence is CASSQTAEETQYF. The CDR3 nucleotides read TGCGCCAGCAGCCAGACCGCGGAAGAGACCCAGTACTTC. The chain links TRBV4-3 to TRBJ2-5; D unresolved. The germline V gene has CDR1 LGHNA and CDR2 YSLEER. This CDR3 is built from 13 residues. V was clipped by 3 bases and J by 3 bases, with 8 bases between them.

The V gene is TRBV19, the J gene TRBJ1-1; a weak D match, TRBD1 (5 bases). Germline CDR1 reads LNHDA; CDR2 reads SQIVND (reference sequence). The CDR3 has 14 residues. V was cut by 2 bases and J by 1 base, with 8 bases left in between. The CDR3 region is CASSIWGTNTEAFF. The DNA of the CDR3 is TGTGCCAGTAGTATATGGGGCACGAACACTGAAGCTTTCTTT.

The genes are TRBV15 and TRBJ1-2, with D unresolved. The length of the CDR3 is 14 residues. Trimming cost V 1 base and J 4 bases, with 10 bases left between them. Germline CDR1 is LNHNV and CDR2 is YYDKDF (reference sequence). CDR3 region: CATSRGSGSYGYTF. In nucleotides, the CDR3 is TGTGCCACCAGCAGAGGATCAGGATCCTATGGCTACACCTTC.

The chain joins TRBV2 to TRBJ2-4; D may match TRBD1 or TRBD2 (5 bases each). Germline CDR1 is SNHLY and CDR2 is FYNNEI. The CDR3 spans 14 residues. V lost 7 bases to trimming and J lost 6 bases, with 16 bases between them. CDR3: CASTSEGQGNIQYF. As DNA, the CDR3 is TGTGCCAGCACCTCTGAGGGGCAAGGAAACATTCAGTACTTC.

This sequence joins TRBV30 and TRBJ1-1, with TRBD1 as a possible D gene (5 bases). CDR3 size: 13 residues. Germline assignment: CDR1 GTSNPN and CDR2 SVGIG (reference sequence). V lost 2 bases and J lost 1, with 8 bases in between. The CDR3 spells CAWSSQGNTEAFF. The CDR3 nucleotides read TGTGCCTGGAGTAGCCAGGGGAACACTGAAGCTTTCTTT.

V gene TRBV7-2 combines with J gene TRBJ2-5; D unclear. The CDR3 runs to 12 residues. Germline V gene sequence: CDR1 SGHTA, CDR2 FQGNSA. The V gene lost 2 bases and the J gene lost 5 bases, with 6 bases spanning the gap. The CDR3 region is CASSLSRETQYF. The DNA for the CDR3 is TGTGCCAGCAGCTTATCTAGGGAGACCCAGTACTTC.

The chain couples TRBV9 to TRBJ2-5, with 7 bases matching TRBD2. J gave up 5 bases and V 6 bases, and 10 bases lay outside the gene matches. The CDR3 sequence is 14 residues long. Per the germline V gene, CDR1 is SGDLS and CDR2 is YYNGEE. The DNA of the CDR3 is TGTGCCAGCAACCCTGGGGGGGTGAGCGAGACCCAGTACTTC. Translation: CASNPGGVSETQYF.

This rearrangement joins TRBV5-1 to TRBJ1-6, with D possibly TRBD1 on 5 matching bases. CDR3 length: 13 amino acids. The V end lost 5 bases, the J end lost 5 bases, and 8 bases lay between the germline ends. Germline V gene data show CDR1 as SGHRS and CDR2 as YFSETQ. The CDR3 nucleotides are TGCGCCAGCAGGACAGTTGATAATTCACCCCTCCACTTT. Encoded protein: CASRTVDNSPLHF.

This chain uses TRBV5-1 with TRBJ2-2, with 9 positions matching TRBD2. Per germline, CDR1 SGHRS and CDR2 YFSETQ. Trimming cost V 0 bases and J 5 bases; bases outside gene matches: 5. The CDR3 totals 16 residues. CDR3 residues: CASSLVTSGLTGELFF. In DNA form, the CDR3 reads TGCGCCAGCAGCTTGGTTACTAGCGGGTTAACCGGGGAGCTGTTTTTT.

The CDR3 protein is CSATRLHEQYF. The CDR3 DNA reads TGCAGTGCTACCCGTCTCCACGAGCAGTACTTC. V gene TRBV20-1 combines with J gene TRBJ2-7; D unresolved. V gave up 4 bases and J gave up 5 bases, with 9 bases separating them. Germline lookup yields CDR1 DFQATT and CDR2 SNEGSKA (reference sequence). This CDR3 is built from 11 residues.

The chain combines TRBV6-2 or TRBV6-3 with TRBJ1-2; the D is unclear. The V gene's germline CDR1 is MNHEY and CDR2 SVGEGT. The CDR3 extends over 13 amino acids. The V end lost 5 bases, the J end lost 3 bases, and 10 bases lay between the germline ends. Written as DNA, the CDR3 is TGTGCCAGCAGTCAGCGGGGAGACTATGGCTACACCTTC. Its translation: CASSQRGDYGYTF.

The chain is built from TRBV4-3 and TRBJ2-1, with D perhaps matching TRBD2 (6 bases). Trimming stripped 0 bases from V and 0 bases from J, with 12 bases between. Looked up from germline, CDR1 is LGHNA and CDR2 is YSLEER. The CDR3 length is 17 residues. The CDR3 is CASSQDLPGGSYNEQFF. The CDR3, as DNA: TGCGCCAGCAGCCAAGATCTTCCCGGGGGCTCCTACAATGAGCAGTTCTTC.

The CDR3 spells CASSVASGIKTQYF. The CDR3 bases are TGTGCCAGCAGCGTAGCTAGCGGGATAAAGACCCAGTACTTC. The V call is TRBV9, the J call TRBJ2-5, with 9 bases identical to TRBD2. The ends lost 0 bases at V and 6 bases at J; junction bases unmatched: 3. Germline V lookup: CDR1 SGDLS, CDR2 YYNGEE. This CDR3 comprises 14 residues.

CDR3 nucleotides: TGTGCCAGCAGCCCCCGGCCGGCAGATTTCTATGGCTACACCTTC. Its protein product is CASSPRPADFYGYTF. The chain joins TRBV5-5 to TRBJ1-2; D uncertain. Between the trimmed V and J ends, which lost 4 bases and 4 bases, there was a span of 17 bases. CDR1 is SGHKS, CDR2 YYEKEE, per germline (reference sequence). The CDR3 sequence is 15 residues long.

The CDR3 loop reads CASSARRAGDYNEQFF. The CDR3 bases are TGTGCCAGCAGCGCCCGGCGAGCGGGGGATTACAATGAGCAGTTCTTC. The V call is TRBV11-3, the J call TRBJ2-1; 8 bases are a match to TRBD2. Unmatched junction bases numbered 10, after V lost 5 bases and J lost 4 bases. Germline V lookup: CDR1 SGHNT, CDR2 YENEEA. This CDR3 has 16 residues.

The rearrangement joins TRBV6-5 to TRBJ2-3; D gene unclear. The germline V gene encodes CDR1 MNHEY and CDR2 SVGAGI. The CDR3 runs to 13 residues. Trimming shortened V by 5 bases and J by 3 bases, and 9 bases separated the two germline ends. CDR3 in DNA: TGTGCCAGCAGTACGACCCGGACAGATACGCAGTATTTT. Its translation is CASSTTRTDTQYF.

The V gene is TRBV19, the J gene TRBJ2-5; 8 positions agree with TRBD2. The CDR3 contains 14 residues. The V segment lost 3 bases and the J segment 4 bases; nucleotides outside the gene matches: 4. Germline values: CDR1 LNHDA, CDR2 SQIVND (reference sequence). This chain's CDR3 is CASSMAGGGETQYF. CDR3 nucleotide sequence: TGTGCCAGTAGTATGGCGGGGGGTGGAGAGACCCAGTACTTC.

The gene calls are TRBV5-1 and TRBJ2-7; D is possibly TRBD2 (6 bases). This CDR3 is 16 amino acids long. CDR1 and CDR2 (germline): SGHRS, YFSETQ. The germline V and J ends were trimmed by 5 bases and 1 base, with 19 bases remaining between them. The CDR3 region is CASSLPTTGLSYEQYF. The CDR3 DNA is TGCGCCAGCAGTTTACCTACTACGGGACTTTCCTACGAGCAGTACTTC. Full variable domain (outside the CDR3, taken from reference TRBV5-1 and TRBJ2-7): KAGVTQTPRYLIKTRGQQVTLSCSPISGHRSVSWYQQTPGQGLQFLFEYFSETQRNKGNFPGRFSGRQFSNSRSEMNVSTLELGDSALYLCASSLPTTGLSYEQYFGPGTRLTVT.

The rearrangement uses TRBV11-2 and TRBJ1-3; D is unresolved. Trimming shortened V by 0 bases and J by 7 bases, and 10 bases separated the two germline ends. CDR3 length: 14 residues. Germline V CDR1 and CDR2: SGHAT, FQNNGV. CDR3 sequence reads: CASSLDLVGNTIYF. CDR3 sequence (DNA): TGTGCCAGCAGCTTAGACCTGGTCGGGAACACCATATATTTT.

This chain connects TRBV19 to TRBJ2-6; D gene unclear. V was cut by 6 bases and J by 0 bases, with 12 bases left in between. Germline values: CDR1 LNHDA, CDR2 SQIVND (reference sequence). This CDR3 contains 16 residues. Written as DNA, the CDR3 is TGTGCCAGTAGCCTGGGTTCAGGCTCTGGGGCCAACGTCCTGACTTTC. Translation: CASSLGSGSGANVLTF.

This rearrangement joins TRBV7-2 to TRBJ2-5; 8 bases match TRBD1. The V and J ends lost 5 bases and 1 base, in that order; junction bases with no gene match: 9. Germline CDR1 reads SGHTA; CDR2 reads FQGNSA. There are 16 residues in the CDR3. The CDR3 loop reads CASSKRTGHFQETQYF. The CDR3 nucleotides are TGTGCCAGCAGCAAACGGACAGGGCACTTCCAAGAGACCCAGTACTTC.

The chain joins TRBV3-1 (or the pseudogene TRBV3-2) to TRBJ2-1; 8 bases agree with TRBD2. The junction had 5 bases not matched to a gene; V was cut back by 6 bases and J by 4 bases. Germline CDR1 is LGHDT and CDR2 is YNNKEL (reference sequence). This CDR3 comprises 14 residues. This chain's CDR3 is CASSPSGPYNEQFF. The DNA for the CDR3 is TGTGCCAGCAGTCCTAGCGGGCCTTACAATGAGCAGTTCTTC.

The count of this clone is one. The chain has TRBV7-9 and TRBJ2-1; 8 nucleotides agree with TRBD2. The CDR3 has 16 amino acids. Germline V gene sequence: CDR1 SEHNR, CDR2 FQNEAQ (reference sequence). Trimming removed 5 bases from V and 4 bases from J; junction bases left unmatched: 10. CDR3 amino acids: CASSRLRGDGYNEQFF. In DNA form, the CDR3 reads TGTGCCAGCAGCAGACTGCGGGGGGACGGGTACAATGAGCAGTTCTTC. Drawing the rest from reference TRBV7-9 and TRBJ2-1, the complete variable domain is DTGVSQNPRHKITKRGQNVTFRCDPISEHNRLYWYRQTLGQGPEFLTYFQNEAQLEKSRLLSDRFSAERPKGSFSTLEIQRTEQGDSAMYLCASSRLRGDGYNEQFFGPGTRLTVL.

The V gene is TRBV12-5, the J gene TRBJ2-1, with 11 bases fitting TRBD1. Germline CDR1 reads LGHNT; CDR2 reads FRNRAP. J gave up 10 bases and V 1 base, and 3 bases lay outside the gene matches. The CDR3 spans 14 residues. Here the CDR3 DNA reads TGTGCTAGTGGTTTGGGGACAGGGGGCGGAGAGCAGTTCTTC. It yields the protein CASGLGTGGGEQFF.